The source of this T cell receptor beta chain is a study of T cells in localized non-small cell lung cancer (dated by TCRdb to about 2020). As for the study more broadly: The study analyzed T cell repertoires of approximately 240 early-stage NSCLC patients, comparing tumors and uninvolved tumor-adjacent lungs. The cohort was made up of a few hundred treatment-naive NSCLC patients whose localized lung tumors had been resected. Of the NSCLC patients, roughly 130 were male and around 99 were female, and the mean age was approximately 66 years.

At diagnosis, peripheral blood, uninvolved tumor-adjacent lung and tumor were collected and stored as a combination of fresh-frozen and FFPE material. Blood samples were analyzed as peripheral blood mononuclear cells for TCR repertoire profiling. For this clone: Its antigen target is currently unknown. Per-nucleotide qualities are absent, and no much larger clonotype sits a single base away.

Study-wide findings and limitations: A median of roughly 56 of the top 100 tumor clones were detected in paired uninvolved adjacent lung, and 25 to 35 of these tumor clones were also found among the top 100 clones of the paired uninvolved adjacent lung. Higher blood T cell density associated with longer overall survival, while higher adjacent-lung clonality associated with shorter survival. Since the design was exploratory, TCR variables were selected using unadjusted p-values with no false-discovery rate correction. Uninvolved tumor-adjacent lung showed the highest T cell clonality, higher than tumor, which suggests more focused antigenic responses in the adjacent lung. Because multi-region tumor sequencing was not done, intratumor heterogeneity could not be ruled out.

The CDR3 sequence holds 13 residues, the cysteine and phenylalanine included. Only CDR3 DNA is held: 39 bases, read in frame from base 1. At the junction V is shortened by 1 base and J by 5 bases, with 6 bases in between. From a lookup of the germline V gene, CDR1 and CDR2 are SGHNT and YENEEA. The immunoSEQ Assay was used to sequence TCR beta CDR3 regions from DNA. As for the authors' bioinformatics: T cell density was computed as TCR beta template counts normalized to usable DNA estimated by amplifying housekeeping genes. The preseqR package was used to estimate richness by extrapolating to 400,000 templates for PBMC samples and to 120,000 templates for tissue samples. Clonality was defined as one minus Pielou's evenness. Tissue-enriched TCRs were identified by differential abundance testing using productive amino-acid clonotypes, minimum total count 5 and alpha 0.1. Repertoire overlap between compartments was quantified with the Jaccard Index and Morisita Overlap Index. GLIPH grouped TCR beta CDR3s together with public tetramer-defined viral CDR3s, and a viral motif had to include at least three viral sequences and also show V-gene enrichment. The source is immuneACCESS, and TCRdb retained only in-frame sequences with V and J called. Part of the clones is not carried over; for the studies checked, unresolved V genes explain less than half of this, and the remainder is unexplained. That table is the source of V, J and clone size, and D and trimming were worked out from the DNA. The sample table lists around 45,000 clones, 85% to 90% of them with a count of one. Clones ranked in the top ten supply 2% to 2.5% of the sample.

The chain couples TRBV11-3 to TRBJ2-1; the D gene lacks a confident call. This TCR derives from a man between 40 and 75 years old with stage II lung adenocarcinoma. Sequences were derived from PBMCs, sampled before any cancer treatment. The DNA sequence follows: TGTGCCAGCAGCTTAGGTGTCGACAATGAGCAGTTCTTC. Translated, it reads CASSLGVDNEQFF.